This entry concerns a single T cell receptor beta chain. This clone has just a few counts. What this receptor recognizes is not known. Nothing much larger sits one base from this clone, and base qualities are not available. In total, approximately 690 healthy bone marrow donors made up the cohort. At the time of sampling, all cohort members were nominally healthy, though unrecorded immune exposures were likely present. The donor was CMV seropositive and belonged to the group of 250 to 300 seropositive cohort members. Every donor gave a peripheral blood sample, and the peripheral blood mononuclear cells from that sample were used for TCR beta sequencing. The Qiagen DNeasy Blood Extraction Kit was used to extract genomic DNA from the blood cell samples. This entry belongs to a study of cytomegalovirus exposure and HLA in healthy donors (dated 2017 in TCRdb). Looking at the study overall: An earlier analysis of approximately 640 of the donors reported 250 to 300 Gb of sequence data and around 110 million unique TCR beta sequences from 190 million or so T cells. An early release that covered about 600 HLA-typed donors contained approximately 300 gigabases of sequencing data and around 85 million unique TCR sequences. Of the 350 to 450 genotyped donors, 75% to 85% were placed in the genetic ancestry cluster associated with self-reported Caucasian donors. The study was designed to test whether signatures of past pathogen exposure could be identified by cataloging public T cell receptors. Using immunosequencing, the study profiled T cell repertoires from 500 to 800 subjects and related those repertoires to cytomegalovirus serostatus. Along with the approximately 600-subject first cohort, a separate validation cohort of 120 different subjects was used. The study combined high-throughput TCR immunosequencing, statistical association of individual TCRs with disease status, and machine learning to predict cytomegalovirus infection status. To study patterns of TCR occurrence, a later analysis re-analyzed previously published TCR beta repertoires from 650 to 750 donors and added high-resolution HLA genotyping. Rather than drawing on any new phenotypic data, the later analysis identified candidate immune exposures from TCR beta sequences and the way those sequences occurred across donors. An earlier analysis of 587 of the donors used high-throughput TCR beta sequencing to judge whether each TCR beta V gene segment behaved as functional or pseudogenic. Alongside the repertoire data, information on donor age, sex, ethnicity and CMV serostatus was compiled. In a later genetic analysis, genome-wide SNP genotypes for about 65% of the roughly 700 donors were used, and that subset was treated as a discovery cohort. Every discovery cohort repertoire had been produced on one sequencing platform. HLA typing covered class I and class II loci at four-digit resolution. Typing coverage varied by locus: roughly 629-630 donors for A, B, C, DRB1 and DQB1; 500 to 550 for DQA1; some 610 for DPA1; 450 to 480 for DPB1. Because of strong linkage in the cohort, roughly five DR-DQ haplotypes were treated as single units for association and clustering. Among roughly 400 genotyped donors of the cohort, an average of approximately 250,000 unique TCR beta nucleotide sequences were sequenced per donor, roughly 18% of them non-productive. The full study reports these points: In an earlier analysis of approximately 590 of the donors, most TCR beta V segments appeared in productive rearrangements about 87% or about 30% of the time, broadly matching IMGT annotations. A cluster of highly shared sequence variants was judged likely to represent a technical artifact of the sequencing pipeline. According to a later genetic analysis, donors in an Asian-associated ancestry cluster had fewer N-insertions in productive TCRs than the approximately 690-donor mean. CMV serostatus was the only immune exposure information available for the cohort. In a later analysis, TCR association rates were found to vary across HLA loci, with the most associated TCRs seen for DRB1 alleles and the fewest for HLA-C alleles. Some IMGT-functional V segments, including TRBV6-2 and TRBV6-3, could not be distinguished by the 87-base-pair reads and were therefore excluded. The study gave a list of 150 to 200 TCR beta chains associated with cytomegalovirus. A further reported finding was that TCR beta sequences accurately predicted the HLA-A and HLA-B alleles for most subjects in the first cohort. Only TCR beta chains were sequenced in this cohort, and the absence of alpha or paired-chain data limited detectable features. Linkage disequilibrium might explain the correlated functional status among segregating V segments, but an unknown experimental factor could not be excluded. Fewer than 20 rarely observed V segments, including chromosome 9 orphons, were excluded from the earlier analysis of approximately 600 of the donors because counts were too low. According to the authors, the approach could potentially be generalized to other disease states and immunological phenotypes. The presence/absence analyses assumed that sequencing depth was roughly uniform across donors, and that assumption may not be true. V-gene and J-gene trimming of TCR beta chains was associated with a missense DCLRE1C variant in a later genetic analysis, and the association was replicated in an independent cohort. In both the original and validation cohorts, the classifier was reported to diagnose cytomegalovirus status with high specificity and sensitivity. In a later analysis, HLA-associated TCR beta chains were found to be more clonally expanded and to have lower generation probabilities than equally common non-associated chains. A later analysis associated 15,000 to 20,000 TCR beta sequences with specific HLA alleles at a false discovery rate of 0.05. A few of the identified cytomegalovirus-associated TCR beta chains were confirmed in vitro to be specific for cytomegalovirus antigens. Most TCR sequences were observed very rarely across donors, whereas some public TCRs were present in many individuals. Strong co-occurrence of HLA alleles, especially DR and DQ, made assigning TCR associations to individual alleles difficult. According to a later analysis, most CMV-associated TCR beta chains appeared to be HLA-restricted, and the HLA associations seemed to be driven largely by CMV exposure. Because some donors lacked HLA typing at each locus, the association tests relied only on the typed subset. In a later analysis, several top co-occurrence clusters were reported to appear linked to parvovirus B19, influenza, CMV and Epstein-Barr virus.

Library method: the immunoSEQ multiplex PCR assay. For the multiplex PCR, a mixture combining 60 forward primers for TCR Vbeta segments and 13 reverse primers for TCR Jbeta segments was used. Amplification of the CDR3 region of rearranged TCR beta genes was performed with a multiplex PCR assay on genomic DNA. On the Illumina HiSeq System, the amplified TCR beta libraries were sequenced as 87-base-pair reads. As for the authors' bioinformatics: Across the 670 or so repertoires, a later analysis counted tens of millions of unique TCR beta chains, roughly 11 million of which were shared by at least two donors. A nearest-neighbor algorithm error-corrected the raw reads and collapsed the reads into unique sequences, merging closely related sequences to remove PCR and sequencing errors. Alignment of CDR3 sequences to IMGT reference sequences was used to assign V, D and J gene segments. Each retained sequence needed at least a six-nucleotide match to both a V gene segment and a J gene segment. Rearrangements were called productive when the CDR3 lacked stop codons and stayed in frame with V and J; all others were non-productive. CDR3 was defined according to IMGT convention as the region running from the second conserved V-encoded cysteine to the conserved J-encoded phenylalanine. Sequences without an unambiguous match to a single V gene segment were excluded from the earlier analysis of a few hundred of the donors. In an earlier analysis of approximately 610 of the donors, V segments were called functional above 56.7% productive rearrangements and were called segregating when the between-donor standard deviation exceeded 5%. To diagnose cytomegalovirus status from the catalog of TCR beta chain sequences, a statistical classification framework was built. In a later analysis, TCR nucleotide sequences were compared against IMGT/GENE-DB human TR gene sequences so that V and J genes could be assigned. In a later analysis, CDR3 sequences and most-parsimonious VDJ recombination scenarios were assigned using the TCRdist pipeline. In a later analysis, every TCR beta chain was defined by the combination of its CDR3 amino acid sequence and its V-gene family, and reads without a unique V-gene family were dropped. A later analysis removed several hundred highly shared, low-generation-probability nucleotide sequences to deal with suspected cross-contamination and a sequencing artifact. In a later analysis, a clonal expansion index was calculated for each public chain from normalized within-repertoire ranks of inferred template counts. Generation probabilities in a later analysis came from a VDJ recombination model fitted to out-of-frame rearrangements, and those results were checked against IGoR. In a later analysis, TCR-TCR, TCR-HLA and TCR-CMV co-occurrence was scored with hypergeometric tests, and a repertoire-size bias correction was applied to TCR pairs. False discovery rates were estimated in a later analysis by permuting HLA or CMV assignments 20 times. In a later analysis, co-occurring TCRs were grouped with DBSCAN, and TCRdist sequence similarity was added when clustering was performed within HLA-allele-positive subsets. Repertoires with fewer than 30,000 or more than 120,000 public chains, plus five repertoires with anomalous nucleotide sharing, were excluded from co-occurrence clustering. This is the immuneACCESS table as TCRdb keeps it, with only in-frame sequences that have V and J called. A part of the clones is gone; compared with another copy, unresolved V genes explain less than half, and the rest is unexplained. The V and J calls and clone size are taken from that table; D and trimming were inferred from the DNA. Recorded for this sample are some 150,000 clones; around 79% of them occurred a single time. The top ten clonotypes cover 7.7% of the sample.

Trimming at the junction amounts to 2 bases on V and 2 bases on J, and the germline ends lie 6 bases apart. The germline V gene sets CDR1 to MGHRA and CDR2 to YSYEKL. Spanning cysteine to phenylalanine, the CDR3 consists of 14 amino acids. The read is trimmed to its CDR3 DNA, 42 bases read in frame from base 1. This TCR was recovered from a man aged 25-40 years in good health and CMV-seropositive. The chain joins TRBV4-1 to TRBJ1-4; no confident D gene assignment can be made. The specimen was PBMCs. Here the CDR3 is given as CASSQPVTNEKLFF. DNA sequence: TGCGCCAGCAGCCAACCGGTTACTAATGAAAAACTGTTTTTT.